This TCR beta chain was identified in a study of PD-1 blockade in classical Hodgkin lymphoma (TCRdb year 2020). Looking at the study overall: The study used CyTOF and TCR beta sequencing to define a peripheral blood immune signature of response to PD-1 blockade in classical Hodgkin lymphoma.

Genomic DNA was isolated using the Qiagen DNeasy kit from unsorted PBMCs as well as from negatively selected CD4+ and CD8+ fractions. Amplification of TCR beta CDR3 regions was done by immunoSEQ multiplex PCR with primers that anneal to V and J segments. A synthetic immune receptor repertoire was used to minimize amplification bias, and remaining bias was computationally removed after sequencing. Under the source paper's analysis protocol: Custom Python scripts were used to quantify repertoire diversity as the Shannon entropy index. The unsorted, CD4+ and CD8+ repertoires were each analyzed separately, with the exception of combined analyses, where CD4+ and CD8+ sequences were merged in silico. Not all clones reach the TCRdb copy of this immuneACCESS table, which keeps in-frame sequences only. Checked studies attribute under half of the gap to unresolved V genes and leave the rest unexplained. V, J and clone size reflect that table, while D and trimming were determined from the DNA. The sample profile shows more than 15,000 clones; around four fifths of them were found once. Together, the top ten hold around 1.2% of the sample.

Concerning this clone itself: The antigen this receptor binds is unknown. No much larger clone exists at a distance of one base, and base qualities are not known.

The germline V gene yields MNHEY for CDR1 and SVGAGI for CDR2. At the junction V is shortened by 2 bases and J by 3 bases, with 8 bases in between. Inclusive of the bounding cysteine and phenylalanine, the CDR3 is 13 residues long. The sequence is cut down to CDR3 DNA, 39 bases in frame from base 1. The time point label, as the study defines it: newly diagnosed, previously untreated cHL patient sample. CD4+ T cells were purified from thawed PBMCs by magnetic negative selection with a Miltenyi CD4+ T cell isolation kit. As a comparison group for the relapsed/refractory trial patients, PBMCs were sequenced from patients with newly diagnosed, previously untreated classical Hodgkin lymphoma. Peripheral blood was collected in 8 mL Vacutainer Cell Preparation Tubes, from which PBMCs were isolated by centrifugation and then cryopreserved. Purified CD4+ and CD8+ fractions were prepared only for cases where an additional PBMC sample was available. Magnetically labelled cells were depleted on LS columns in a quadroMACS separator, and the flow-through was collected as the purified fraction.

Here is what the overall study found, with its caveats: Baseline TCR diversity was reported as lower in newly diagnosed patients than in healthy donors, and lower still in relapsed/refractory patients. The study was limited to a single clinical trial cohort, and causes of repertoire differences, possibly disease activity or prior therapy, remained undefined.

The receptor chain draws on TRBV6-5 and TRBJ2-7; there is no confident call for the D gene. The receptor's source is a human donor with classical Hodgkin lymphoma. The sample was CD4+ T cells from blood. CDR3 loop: CASSYRASYEQYF. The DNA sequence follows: TGTGCCAGCAGTTACCGGGCTAGCTACGAGCAGTACTTC.